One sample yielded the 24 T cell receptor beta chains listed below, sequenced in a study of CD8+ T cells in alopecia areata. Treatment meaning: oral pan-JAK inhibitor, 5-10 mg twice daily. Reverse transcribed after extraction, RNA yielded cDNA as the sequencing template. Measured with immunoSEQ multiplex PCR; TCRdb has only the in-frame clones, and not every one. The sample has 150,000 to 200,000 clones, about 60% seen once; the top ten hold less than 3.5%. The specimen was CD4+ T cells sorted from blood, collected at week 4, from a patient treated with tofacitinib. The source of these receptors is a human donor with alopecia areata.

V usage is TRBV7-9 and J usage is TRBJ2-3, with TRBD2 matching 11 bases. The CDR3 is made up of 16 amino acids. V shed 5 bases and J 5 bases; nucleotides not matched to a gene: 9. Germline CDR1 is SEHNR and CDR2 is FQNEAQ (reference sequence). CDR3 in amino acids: CASSPGRLAGIDTQYF. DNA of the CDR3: TGTGCCAGCAGCCCCGGCAGACTAGCGGGGATAGATACGCAGTATTTT.

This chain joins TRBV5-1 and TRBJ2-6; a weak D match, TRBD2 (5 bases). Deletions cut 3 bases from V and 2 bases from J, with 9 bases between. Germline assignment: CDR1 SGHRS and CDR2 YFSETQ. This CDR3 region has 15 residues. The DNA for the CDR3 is TGCGCCAGCAGCTATACGGGAACTGGGGCCAACGTCCTGACTTTC. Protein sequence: CASSYTGTGANVLTF. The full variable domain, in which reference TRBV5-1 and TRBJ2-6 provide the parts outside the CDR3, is KAGVTQTPRYLIKTRGQQVTLSCSPISGHRSVSWYQQTPGQGLQFLFEYFSETQRNKGNFPGRFSGRQFSNSRSEMNVSTLELGDSALYLCASSYTGTGANVLTFGAGSRLTVL.

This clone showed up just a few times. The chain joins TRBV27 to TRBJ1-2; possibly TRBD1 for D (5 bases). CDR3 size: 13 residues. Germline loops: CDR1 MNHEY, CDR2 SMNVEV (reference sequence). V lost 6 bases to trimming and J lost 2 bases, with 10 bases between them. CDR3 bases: TGTGCCAGCAGGACAGCGAAGAACTATGGCTACACCTTC. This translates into CASRTAKNYGYTF.

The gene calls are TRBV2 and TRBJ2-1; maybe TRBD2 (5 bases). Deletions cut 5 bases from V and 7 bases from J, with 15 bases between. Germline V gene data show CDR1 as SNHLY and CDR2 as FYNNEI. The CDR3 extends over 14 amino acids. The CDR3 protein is CASSPLAEANEQFF. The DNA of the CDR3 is TGTGCCAGCAGTCCCCTGGCGGAGGCTAATGAGCAGTTCTTC.

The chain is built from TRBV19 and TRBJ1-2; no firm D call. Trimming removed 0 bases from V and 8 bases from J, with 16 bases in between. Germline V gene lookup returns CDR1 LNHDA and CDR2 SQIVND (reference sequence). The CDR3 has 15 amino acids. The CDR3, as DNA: TGTGCCAGTAGTATAGATTTGCGAGCGGTCGGAGGCTACACCTTC. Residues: CASSIDLRAVGGYTF.

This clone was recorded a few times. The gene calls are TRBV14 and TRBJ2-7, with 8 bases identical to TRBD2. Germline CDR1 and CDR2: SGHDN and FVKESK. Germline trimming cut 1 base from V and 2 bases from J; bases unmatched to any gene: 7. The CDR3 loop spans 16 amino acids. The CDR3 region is CASSQGSSGRPYEQYF. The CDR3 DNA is TGTGCCAGCAGCCAAGGGTCTAGCGGGCGACCCTACGAGCAGTACTTC. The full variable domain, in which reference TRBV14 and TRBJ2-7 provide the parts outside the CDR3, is EAGVTQFPSHSVIEKGQTVTLRCDPISGHDNLYWYRRVMGKEIKFLLHFVKESKQDESGMPNNRFLAERTGGTYSTLKVQPAELEDSGVYFCASSQGSSGRPYEQYFGPGTRLTVT.

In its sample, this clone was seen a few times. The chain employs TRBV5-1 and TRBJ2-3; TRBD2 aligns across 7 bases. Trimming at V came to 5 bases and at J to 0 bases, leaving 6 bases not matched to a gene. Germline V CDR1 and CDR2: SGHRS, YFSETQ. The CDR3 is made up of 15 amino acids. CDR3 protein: CASSGRAASTDTQYF. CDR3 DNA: TGCGCCAGCAGTGGGAGGGCTGCTAGCACAGATACGCAGTATTTT.

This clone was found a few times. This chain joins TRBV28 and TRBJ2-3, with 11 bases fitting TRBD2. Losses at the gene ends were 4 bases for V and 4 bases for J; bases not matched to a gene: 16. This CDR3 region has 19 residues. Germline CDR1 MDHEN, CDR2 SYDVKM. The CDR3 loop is CASSSPGSGGGTGADTQYF. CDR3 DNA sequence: TGTGCCAGCAGTTCACCGGGTAGCGGGGGGGGAACTGGGGCAGATACGCAGTATTTT. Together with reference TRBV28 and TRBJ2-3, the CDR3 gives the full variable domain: DVKVTQSSRYLVKRTGEKVFLECVQDMDHENMFWYRQDPGLGLRLIYFSYDVKMKEKGDIPEGYSVSREKKERFSLILESASTNQTSMYLCASSSPGSGGGTGADTQYFGPGTRLTVL.

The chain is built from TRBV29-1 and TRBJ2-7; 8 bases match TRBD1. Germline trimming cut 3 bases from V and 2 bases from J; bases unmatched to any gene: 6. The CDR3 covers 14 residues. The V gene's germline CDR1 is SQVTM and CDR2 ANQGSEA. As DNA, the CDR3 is TGCAGCGTTGACGTGGACAGGGTAACCTACGAGCAGTACTTC. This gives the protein CSVDVDRVTYEQYF.

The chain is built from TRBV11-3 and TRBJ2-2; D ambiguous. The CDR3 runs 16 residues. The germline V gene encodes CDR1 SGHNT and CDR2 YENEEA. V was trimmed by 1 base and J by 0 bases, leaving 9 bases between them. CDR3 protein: CASSLASIPNTGELFF. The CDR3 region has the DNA TGTGCCAGCAGCTTAGCGAGTATCCCGAACACCGGGGAGCTGTTTTTT.

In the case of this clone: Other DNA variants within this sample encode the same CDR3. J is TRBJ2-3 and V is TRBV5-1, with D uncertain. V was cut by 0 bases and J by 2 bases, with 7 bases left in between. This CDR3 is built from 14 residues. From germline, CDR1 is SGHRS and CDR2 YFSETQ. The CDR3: CASSLGGSTDTQYF. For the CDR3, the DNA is TGCGCCAGCAGCTTGGGGGGATCCACAGATACGCAGTATTTT.

The CDR3 nucleotides read TGTGCCAGCACCCTCCGGGGGAATGGCTACACCTTC. Translating gives CASTLRGNGYTF. This chain connects TRBV7-2 to TRBJ1-2, with a possible D match to TRBD1 (5 bases). V shed 7 bases and J shed 6 bases, with 12 bases lying between them. Germline V gives CDR1 SGHTA, CDR2 FQGNSA. The CDR3 sequence is 12 residues long. The whole variable domain, remainder taken from reference TRBV7-2 and TRBJ1-2, is GAGVSQSPSNKVTEKGKDVELRCDPISGHTALYWYRQSLGQGLEFLIYFQGNSAPDKSGLPSDRFSAERTGGSVSTLTIQRTQQEDSAVYLCASTLRGNGYTFGSGTRLTVV.

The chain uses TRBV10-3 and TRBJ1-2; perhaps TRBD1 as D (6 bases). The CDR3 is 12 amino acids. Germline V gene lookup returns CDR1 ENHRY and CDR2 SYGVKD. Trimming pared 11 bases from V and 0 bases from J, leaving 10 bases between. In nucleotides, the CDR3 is TGTGCCTCCCGGGGGCCTAACTATGGCTACACCTTC. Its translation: CASRGPNYGYTF.

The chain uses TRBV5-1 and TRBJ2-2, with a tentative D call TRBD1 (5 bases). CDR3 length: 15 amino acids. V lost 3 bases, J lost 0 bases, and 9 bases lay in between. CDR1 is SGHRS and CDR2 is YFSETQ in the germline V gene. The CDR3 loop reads CASSSTVTNTGELFF. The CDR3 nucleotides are TGCGCCAGCAGCTCGACAGTAACGAACACCGGGGAGCTGTTTTTT.

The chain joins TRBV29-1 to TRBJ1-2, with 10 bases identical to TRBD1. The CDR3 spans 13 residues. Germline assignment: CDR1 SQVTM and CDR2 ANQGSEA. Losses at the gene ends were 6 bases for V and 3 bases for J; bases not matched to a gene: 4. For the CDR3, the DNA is TGCAGCGTCGGGACAGGGGATTACTATGGCTACACCTTC. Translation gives CSVGTGDYYGYTF.

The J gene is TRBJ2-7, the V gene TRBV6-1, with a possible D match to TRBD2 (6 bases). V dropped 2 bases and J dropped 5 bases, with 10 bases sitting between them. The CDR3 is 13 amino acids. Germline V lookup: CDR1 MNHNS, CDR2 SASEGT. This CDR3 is CASSESGGNEQYF. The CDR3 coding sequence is TGTGCCAGCAGTGAATCAGGAGGGAACGAGCAGTACTTC.

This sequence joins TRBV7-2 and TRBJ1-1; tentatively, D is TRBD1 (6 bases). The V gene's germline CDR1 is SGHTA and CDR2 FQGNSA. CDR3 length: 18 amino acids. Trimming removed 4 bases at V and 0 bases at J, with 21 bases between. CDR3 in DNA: TGTGCCAGCAGCTCCCCCCTGACAGGATCTTTTCTGAACACTGAAGCTTTCTTT. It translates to CASSSPLTGSFLNTEAFF. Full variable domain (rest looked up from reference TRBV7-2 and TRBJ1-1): GAGVSQSPSNKVTEKGKDVELRCDPISGHTALYWYRQSLGQGLEFLIYFQGNSAPDKSGLPSDRFSAERTGGSVSTLTIQRTQQEDSAVYLCASSSPLTGSFLNTEAFFGQGTRLTVV.

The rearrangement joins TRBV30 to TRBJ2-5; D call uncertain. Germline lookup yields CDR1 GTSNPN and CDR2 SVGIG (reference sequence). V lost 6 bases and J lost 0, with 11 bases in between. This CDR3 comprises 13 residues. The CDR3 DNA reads TGTGCCTGCGTCTTGGCGAACCAAGAGACCCAGTACTTC. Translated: CACVLANQETQYF. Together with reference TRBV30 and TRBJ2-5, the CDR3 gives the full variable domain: SQTIHQWPATLVQPVGSPLSLECTVEGTSNPNLYWYRQAAGRGLQLLFYSVGIGQISSEVPQNLSASRPQDRQFILSSKKLLLSDSGFYLCACVLANQETQYFGPGTRLLVL.

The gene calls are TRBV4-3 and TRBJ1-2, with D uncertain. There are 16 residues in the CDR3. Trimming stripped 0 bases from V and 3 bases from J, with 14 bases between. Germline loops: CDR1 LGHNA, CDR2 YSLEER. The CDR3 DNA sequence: TGCGCCAGCAGCCAAGAACTTACCGGTTCTCACTATGGCTACACCTTC. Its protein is CASSQELTGSHYGYTF.

The CDR3 is CASSPWGATGELFF. CDR3 DNA: TGTGCCAGCAGCCCCTGGGGGGCCACCGGGGAGCTGTTTTTT. The chain has TRBV7-9 and TRBJ2-2; D could derive from TRBD1 or TRBD2 (6 bases each). V was clipped by 5 bases and J by 4 bases, with 11 bases between them. This CDR3 spans 14 amino acids. Germline loops: CDR1 SEHNR, CDR2 FQNEAQ (reference sequence).

CDR3 bases: TGTGCCAGCAGTTTGGGGCAGGGCAGAGTCTATGGCTACACCTTC. Its translation: CASSLGQGRVYGYTF. This chain joins TRBV28 and TRBJ1-2, with D possibly being TRBD1 (5 bases). CDR3 length: 15 residues. Trimming pared 3 bases from V and 4 bases from J, leaving 15 bases between. Germline CDR1 is MDHEN and CDR2 is SYDVKM.

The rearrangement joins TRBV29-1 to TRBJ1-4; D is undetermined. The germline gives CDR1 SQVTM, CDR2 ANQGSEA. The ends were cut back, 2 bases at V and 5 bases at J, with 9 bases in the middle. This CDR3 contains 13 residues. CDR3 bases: TGCAGCGTTGAAAGTAGGGCGAATGAAAAACTGTTTTTT. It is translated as CSVESRANEKLFF.

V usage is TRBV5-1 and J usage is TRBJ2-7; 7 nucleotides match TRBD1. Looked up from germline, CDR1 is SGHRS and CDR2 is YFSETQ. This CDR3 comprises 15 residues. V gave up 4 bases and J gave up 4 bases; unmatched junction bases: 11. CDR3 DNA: TGCGCCAGCAGCCCCGACGGACAGGTTATTTACGAGCAGTACTTC. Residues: CASSPDGQVIYEQYF.

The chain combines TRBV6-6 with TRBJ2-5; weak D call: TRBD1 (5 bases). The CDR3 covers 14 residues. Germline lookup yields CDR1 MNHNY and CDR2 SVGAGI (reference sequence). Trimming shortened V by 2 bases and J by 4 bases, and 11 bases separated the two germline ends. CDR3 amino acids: CASSYTGQRETQYF. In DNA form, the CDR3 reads TGTGCCAGCAGTTACACAGGACAAAGAGAGACCCAGTACTTC.